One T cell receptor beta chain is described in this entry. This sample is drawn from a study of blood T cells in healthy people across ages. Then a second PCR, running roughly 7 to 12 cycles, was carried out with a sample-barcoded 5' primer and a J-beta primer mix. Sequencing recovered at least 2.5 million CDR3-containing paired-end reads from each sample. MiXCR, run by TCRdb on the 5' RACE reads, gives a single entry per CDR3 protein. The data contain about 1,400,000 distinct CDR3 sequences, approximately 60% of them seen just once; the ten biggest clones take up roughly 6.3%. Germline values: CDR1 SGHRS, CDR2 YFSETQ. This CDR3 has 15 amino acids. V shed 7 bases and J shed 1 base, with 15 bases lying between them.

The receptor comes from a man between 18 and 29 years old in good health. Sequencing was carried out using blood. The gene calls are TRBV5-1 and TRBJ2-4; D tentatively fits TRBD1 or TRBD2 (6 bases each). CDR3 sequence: CASRPGGDAKNIQYF. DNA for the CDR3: TGCGCCAGCCGCCCCGGGGGCGATGCCAAAAACATTCAGTACTTC.